The rows below give T cell receptor beta chains drawn from one sample of a study of T-cell reconstitution after alpha-beta-depleted transplantation in children. Each CDR3 protein is one row after TCRdb ran MiXCR on the PCR reads. The sample includes roughly 120,000 distinct CDR3 sequences, under 25% seen only once; the top ten take 10% to 13%. This specimen consisted of PBMCs, mostly from graft donor cells, obtained 180 days after TCRalphabeta/CD19-depleted stem cell transplant. These receptors originate from a male patient aged 2 to 10 who had a stem cell transplant for chronic granulomatous disease, so the T cells may come from the graft donor. The CDR3 runs from the conserved cysteine through the conserved F or W. The D gene is left open where the match is weak. Size is omitted from some rows. Given values are once, few, many or a class for expanded clones.

>TRBJ2-1|many|TRBD2|TRBV3-1|16
CASSPSSSGGAHEQFF
TGTGCCAGCAGCCCAAGTTCCAGCGGGGGGGCTCATGAGCAGTTCTTC
>TRBJ1-6|many|.|TRBV20-1|12
CSGQAGNSPLHF
TGCAGTGGTCAGGCGGGCAATTCACCCCTCCACTTT
>TRBJ1-2|.|.|TRBV25-1|16
CASSEDGLRGQWGYTF
TGTGCCAGCAGTGAAGACGGGCTCAGGGGCCAGTGGGGCTACACCTTC
>TRBJ2-1|.|TRBD2|TRBV15|15
CATSRLAGGWDEQFF
TGTGCCACCAGCAGACTAGCGGGAGGTTGGGATGAGCAGTTCTTC
>TRBJ2-7|many|.|TRBV29-1|11
CSVELAGEQYF
TGCAGCGTTGAACTAGCTGGCGAGCAGTACTTC
>TRBJ2-2|many|.|TRBV5-6|12
CASSLGGVELFF
TGTGCCAGCAGCTTAGGAGGTGTCGAGCTGTTTTTT
>TRBJ1-1|few|.|TRBV5-1|13
CASSLVSGAAAFF
TGCGCCAGCAGCTTGGTATCAGGGGCGGCGGCTTTCTTT
>TRBJ2-3|.|.|TRBV25-1|11
CASRLVDTQYF
TGTGCCAGCCGGCTTGTAGATACGCAGTATTTT
>TRBJ2-3|.|.|TRBV15|17
CATSRSRASPEGDTQYF
TGTGCCACCAGCAGGTCTAGGGCTAGCCCCGAGGGGGATACGCAGTATTTT
>TRBJ2-1|.|TRBD2|TRBV15|17
CATSRARAGKERNEQFF
TGTGCCACCAGCAGAGCACGAGCGGGAAAGGAGCGCAATGAGCAGTTCTTC
>TRBJ2-1|many|.|TRBV12-3/TRBV12-4|12
CASSLIVAGQFF
TGTGCCAGCAGCCTCATCGTGGCGGGGCAGTTCTTC
>TRBJ2-3|.|TRBD1|TRBV4-1|18
CASSQRAQPGQLQDTQYF
TGCGCCAGCAGCCAACGGGCTCAACCGGGACAGCTTCAAGATACGCAGTATTTT
>TRBJ2-1|.|.|TRBV7-2|14
CASSPRSGYNEQFF
TGTGCCAGCAGCCCCCGAAGTGGCTACAATGAGCAGTTCTTC
>TRBJ2-1|.|.|TRBV20-1|14
CSAREAVQKDEQFF
TGCAGTGCTAGAGAAGCGGTACAGAAGGATGAGCAGTTCTTC
>TRBJ1-1|.|.|TRBV20-1|16
CSARDWGPAEPLESFF
TGCAGTGCTAGAGATTGGGGGCCAGCGGAGCCCCTTGAATCTTTCTTT
>TRBJ1-1|few|.|TRBV27|16
CASSHNRGGGNTEAFF
TGTGCCAGCAGTCATAATCGTGGGGGCGGGAACACTGAAGCTTTCTTT
>TRBJ2-5|many|.|TRBV29-1|13
CSVADSFQETQYF
TGCAGCGTTGCTGACTCGTTCCAAGAGACCCAGTACTTC
>TRBJ2-7|.|.|TRBV6-2/TRBV6-3|12
CATVRGFHEQYF
TGTGCCACCGTCCGGGGGTTTCACGAGCAGTACTTC
>TRBJ2-7|.|TRBD2|TRBV12-3/TRBV12-4|11
CASSLGLVTYF
TGTGCCAGCAGCCTTGGACTAGTGACGTACTTC
>TRBJ2-1|once|.|TRBV12-3/TRBV12-4|12
CASSKLSNEQFF
TGTGCCAGCAGCAAACTTAGTAATGAGCAGTTCTTC
>TRBJ2-7|.|.|TRBV5-1|18
CASSLGTPLHLSLYEQYF
TGCGCCAGCAGCCTCGGCACCCCATTGCACCTAAGCCTTTACGAGCAGTACTTC
>TRBJ2-2|.|TRBD1|TRBV10-3|16
CAIRLQGAPNTGELFF
TGTGCCATCAGACTACAGGGGGCCCCCAACACCGGGGAGCTGTTTTTT
>TRBJ2-1|many|.|TRBV7-9|12
CATGDTYNEQFF
TGTGCCACAGGGGACACCTACAATGAGCAGTTCTTC
>TRBJ2-7|many|.|TRBV20-1|14
CSARDTRLPTEQYF
TGCAGTGCTAGAGATACGAGACTTCCTACGGAGCAGTACTTC
>TRBJ2-1|once|TRBD2|TRBV4-1|13
CASSQREVAEQFF
TGCGCCAGCAGCCAACGGGAGGTAGCTGAGCAGTTCTTC
>TRBJ1-5|many|.|TRBV4-1|16
CASSQDLGQGFQPQHF
TGCGCCAGCAGCCAAGATCTTGGGCAGGGCTTTCAGCCCCAGCATTTT
>TRBJ2-3|.|.|TRBV12-3/TRBV12-4|12
CASSQSTDTQYF
TGTGCCAGCAGTCAGAGCACAGATACGCAGTATTTT
>TRBJ2-7|many|TRBD1|TRBV7-9|17
CASSITPDRKDSYEQYF
TGTGCCAGCAGCATAACCCCGGACAGGAAGGACTCCTACGAGCAGTACTTC
>TRBJ2-3|many|.|TRBV7-3|18
CASSLTRSLVGGTDTQYF
TGTGCCAGCAGCTTAACCCGATCATTAGTGGGCGGCACAGATACGCAGTATTTT
>TRBJ1-6|few|.|TRBV5-1|13
CASSSTNNSPLHF
TGCGCCAGCAGCTCGACCAATAATTCACCCCTCCACTTT
>TRBJ2-1|many|.|TRBV29-1|12
CSAASPGDEQFF
TGCAGCGCCGCTTCCCCGGGGGATGAGCAGTTCTTC
>TRBJ2-5|many|.|TRBV12-3/TRBV12-4|17
CASSLIANGTREETQYF
TGTGCCAGCAGTTTAATAGCAAACGGGACGAGAGAAGAGACCCAGTACTTC
>TRBJ2-7|few|TRBD2|TRBV12-3/TRBV12-4|14
CASSNSGRGYEQYF
TGTGCCAGCAGCAATAGCGGGAGAGGCTACGAGCAGTACTTC
>TRBJ2-3|.|.|TRBV18|16
CASCYFPGRGGDTQYF
TGTGCCAGCTGTTACTTTCCGGGCCGTGGGGGTGATACGCAGTATTTT
>TRBJ1-5|.|.|TRBV12-3/TRBV12-4|12
CASSIPTQPQHF
TGTGCCAGCAGTATCCCCACTCAGCCCCAGCATTTT
>TRBJ2-5|many|.|TRBV28|12
CASSTGTETQYF
TGTGCCAGCAGTACAGGGACGGAGACCCAGTACTTC
>TRBJ2-3|.|TRBD2|TRBV12-3/TRBV12-4|19
CAIYRRIVGFSGRADTQYF
TGTGCCATCTACCGTAGGATTGTGGGTTTTAGCGGGAGGGCAGATACGCAGTATTTT
>TRBJ2-7|.|.|TRBV11-2|14
CASSLAGQAYEQYF
TGTGCCAGCAGCTTAGCGGGACAAGCCTACGAGCAGTACTTC
>TRBJ2-1|.|.|TRBV6-2/TRBV6-3|18
CASRHAAGVLSSYNEQFF
TGTGCCAGCAGGCACGCGGCAGGGGTGCTGAGCTCCTACAATGAGCAGTTCTTC
>TRBJ2-7|many|.|TRBV6-2/TRBV6-3|13
CASSYGFSYEQYF
TGTGCCAGCAGTTACGGGTTCTCCTACGAGCAGTACTTC
>TRBJ2-2|many|TRBD1|TRBV6-2/TRBV6-3|15
CATTPGQMYTGELFF
TGTGCCACCACTCCGGGACAGATGTACACCGGGGAGCTGTTTTTT
>TRBJ2-3|.|TRBD2|TRBV4-2|17
CASSQEGLAGVTDTQYF
TGTGCCAGCAGCCAAGAAGGACTAGCGGGTGTCACAGATACGCAGTATTTT
>TRBJ2-1|many|.|TRBV20-1|14
CSARKEWEWDEQFF
TGCAGTGCTAGGAAGGAGTGGGAGTGGGATGAGCAGTTCTTC
>TRBJ2-5|few|.|TRBV10-3|13
CAIKGPEQETQYF
TGTGCCATCAAGGGTCCGGAACAAGAGACCCAGTACTTC
>TRBJ2-3|many|.|TRBV12-3/TRBV12-4|15
CASDGGEGSTDTQYF
TGTGCCAGTGACGGGGGCGAAGGAAGCACAGATACGCAGTATTTT
>TRBJ2-1|.|TRBD2|TRBV20-1|17
CSANSGGGHSRYNEQFF
TGCAGTGCTAATTCCGGGGGGGGGCACTCACGTTACAATGAGCAGTTCTTC
>TRBJ2-2|many|TRBD2|TRBV3-1|16
CASSVRAGESTGELFF
TGTGCCAGCAGCGTACGAGCGGGAGAGAGCACCGGGGAGCTGTTTTTT
>TRBJ1-1|.|TRBD1|TRBV5-1|17
CASSTRATGGLNTEAFF
TGCGCCAGCAGCACCCGCGCGACAGGGGGCTTGAACACTGAAGCTTTCTTT
>TRBJ1-3|many|.|TRBV20-1|14
CSALEGTPGNTIYF
TGCAGTGCTCTGGAGGGGACCCCCGGAAACACCATATATTTT
>TRBJ2-7|few|.|TRBV7-7|14
CASSSRGCDYEQYF
TGTGCTAGCAGCTCCCGGGGCTGTGATTACGAGCAGTACTTC